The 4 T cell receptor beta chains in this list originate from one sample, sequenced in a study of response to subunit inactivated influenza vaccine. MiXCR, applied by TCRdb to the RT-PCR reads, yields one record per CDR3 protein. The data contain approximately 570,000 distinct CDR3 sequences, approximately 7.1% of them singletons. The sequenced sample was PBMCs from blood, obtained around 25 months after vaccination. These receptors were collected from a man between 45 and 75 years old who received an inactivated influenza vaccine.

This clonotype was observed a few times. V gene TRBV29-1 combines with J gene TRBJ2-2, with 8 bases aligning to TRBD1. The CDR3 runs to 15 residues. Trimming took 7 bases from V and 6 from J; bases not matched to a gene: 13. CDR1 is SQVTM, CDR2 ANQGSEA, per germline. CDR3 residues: CSAIPGGAWSGELFF. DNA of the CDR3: TGCAGCGCTATCCCAGGGGGCGCGTGGTCCGGGGAGCTGTTTTTT.

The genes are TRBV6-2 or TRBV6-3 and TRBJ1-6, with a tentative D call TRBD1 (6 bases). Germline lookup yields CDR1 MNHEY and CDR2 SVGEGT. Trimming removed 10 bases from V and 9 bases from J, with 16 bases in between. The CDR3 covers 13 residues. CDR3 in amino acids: CATRRDISSPLHF. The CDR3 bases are TGTGCCACTCGGAGGGACATAAGTTCACCCCTCCACTTT.

The CDR3 DNA sequence: TGTGCCAGTTGCGCTAGCGGGACCTATTACGAGCAGTACTTC. It encodes CASCASGTYYEQYF. V usage is TRBV28 and J usage is TRBJ2-7, with 9 bases identical to TRBD2. V trimming: 9 bases; J trimming: 4 bases; junction bases outside the gene matches: 10. This CDR3 is 14 amino acids long. The V gene's germline CDR1 is MDHEN and CDR2 SYDVKM.

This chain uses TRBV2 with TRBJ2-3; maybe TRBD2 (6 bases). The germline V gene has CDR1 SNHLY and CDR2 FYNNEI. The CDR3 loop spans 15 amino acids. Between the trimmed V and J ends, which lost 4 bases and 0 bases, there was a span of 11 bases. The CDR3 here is CASSVGTPSTDTQYF. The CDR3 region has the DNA TGTGCCAGCAGTGTGGGGACTCCTAGCACAGATACGCAGTATTTT.